This TCR beta chain is from a study of blood T cell repertoires in COVID-19. Study summary: There were acute and convalescent COVID-19 samples, and they came from the United States, Italy and Spain. The analysed material was cDNA or gDNA that came from T cells, B-cell-depleted T cells, or PBMCs.

Germline V gene data show CDR1 as SGHKS and CDR2 as YYEKEE (reference sequence). The CDR3 is 14 residues long. V shed 1 base and J shed 1 base, with 8 bases lying between them. Authors' data handling: Amplification from reference gene primers served as the basis for estimated nucleated cell counts. The assay was immunoSEQ multiplex PCR, and TCRdb's table has in-frame clones only and misses some. The V and J calls and clone size were taken over from that table, and D and trimming were inferred from the DNA. The sample records 400,000 to 450,000 clones, about 90% being singletons. Seattle patient enrollment occurred during active infection, with longitudinal follow-up thereafter.

The receptor comes from a man between 18 and 35 years old with COVID-19, enrolled during active disease. Sequenced material: peripheral blood. This chain uses TRBV5-5 with TRBJ2-5; D not resolved. The CDR3 sequence: CASSLIRVQETQYF. The CDR3 nucleotides are TGTGCCAGCAGCTTGATCCGGGTCCAAGAGACCCAGTACTTC. Full variable domain (remainder filled in from reference TRBV5-5 and TRBJ2-5): DAGVTQSPTHLIKTRGQQVTLRCSPISGHKSVSWYQQVLGQGPQFIFQYYEKEERGRGNFPDRFSARQFPNYSSELNVNALLLGDSALYLCASSLIRVQETQYFGPGTRLLVL.